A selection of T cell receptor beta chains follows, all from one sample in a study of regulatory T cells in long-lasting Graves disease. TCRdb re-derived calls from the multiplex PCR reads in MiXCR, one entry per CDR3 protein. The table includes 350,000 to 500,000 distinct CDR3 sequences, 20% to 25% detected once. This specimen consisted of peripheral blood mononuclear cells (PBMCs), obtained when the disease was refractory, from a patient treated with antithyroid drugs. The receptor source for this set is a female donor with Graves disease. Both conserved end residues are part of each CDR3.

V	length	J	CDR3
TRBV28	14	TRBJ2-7	CASSGTSVMYEQYF
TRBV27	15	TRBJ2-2	CASKLGLAGTGELFF
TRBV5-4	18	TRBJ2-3	CASSPGLAGGTSTDTQYF
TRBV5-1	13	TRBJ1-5	CASSWGADQPQHF
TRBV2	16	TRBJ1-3	CASRPDSLNSGNTIYF
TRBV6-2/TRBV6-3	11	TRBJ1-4	CASSYSEKLFF
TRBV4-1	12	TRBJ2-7	CASSQDGVVQYF
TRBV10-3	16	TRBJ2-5	CAISPAGGRGQETQYF
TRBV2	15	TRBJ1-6	CASRGTGFFNSPLHF
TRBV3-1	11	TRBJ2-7	CASSRVYEQYF
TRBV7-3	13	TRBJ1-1	CASSNQGLAEAFF
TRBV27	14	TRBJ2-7	CASSLRPSSYEQYF
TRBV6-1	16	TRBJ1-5	CATSKNQGRDNQPQHF
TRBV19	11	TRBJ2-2	CASTSTGELFF
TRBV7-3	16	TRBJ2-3	CASSLGITGPTDTQYF
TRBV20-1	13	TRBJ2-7	CTPGGQGRNEQYF
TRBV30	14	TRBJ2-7	CAWSVLSGAYEQYF
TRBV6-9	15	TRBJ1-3	CASSYSQSSGNTIYF
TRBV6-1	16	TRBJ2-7	CASSPRLAPRGYEQYF
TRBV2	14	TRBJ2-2	CASRGLQKTGELFF
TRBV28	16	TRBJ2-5	CASRTYTQENQETQYF
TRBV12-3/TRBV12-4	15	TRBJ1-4	CASSFGLRHNEKLFF
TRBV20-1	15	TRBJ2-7	CSAPPGPSGVYEQYF
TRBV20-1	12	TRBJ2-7	CSAPSSIHEQYF
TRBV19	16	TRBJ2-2	CASTAGLAPNTGELFF
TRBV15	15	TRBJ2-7	CATSPRASGRYEQYF
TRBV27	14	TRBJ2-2	CASRTGLNTGELFF
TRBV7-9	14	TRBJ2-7	CASSLDAGSYEQYF
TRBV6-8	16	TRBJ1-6	CASSFPGTGGGSPLHF
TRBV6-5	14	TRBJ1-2	CASSYSGHVYGYTF
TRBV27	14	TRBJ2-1	CASSLGSGGSEQFF
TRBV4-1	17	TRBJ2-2	CASSVPGTGLGTGELFF
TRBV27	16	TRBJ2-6	CASRRDRSSGANVLTF
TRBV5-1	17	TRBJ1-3	CASSLEWSKGVGNTIYF
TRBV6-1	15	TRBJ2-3	CASTDRQGTTDTQYF
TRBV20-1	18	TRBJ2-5	CSARDLGLAGGPAETQYF
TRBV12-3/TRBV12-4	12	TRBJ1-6	CASSFLNSPLHF
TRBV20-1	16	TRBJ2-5	CSARDWVAGGKETQYF
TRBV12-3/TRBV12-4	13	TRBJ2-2	CAGRHTDTGELFF
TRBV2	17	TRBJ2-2	CASSRGSGIANTGELFF
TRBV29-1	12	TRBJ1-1	CSVSTTNTEAFF
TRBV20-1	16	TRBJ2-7	CSAREYLAGSSYEQYF
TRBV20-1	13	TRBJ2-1	CSASRRNNNEQFF
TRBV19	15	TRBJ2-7	CASSPDRGFPYEQYF
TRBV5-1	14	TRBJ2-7	CASSPPGETYEQYF
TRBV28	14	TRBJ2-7	CASSRSRGPYEQYF
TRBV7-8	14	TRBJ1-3	CASSFDRAGNTIYF
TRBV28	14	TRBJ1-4	CASSTGTEDEKLFF
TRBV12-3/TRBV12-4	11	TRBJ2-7	CASSFGDEQYF
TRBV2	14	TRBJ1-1	CASTPGQLRTEAFF
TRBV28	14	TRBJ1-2	CASSPRTGGAGYTF
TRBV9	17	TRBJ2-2	CASSPTSASPNTGELFF
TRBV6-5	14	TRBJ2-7	CASSYSELGYEQYF
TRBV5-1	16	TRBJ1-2	CASSFGTGTQFAGYTF
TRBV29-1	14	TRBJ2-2	CSVADDGRTGELFF